The T cell receptor (beta chain) described here comes from a study of cytomegalovirus exposure and HLA in healthy donors. The table came from immunoSEQ multiplex PCR; TCRdb's copy has only in-frame clones and leaves some out. Of approximately 120,000 clones in the sample, roughly nine tenths were seen once. Findings and caveats of the study: The tendency of first-cohort TCR clusters to co-occur in the approximately 120 validation repertoires was identified by a subsequent analysis. Rarity marked most TCR sequences, yet some public TCRs occurred in many donors.

This CDR3 is 16 amino acids long. The germline gives CDR1 LNHNV, CDR2 YYDKDF (reference sequence). J gave up 1 base and V 3 bases, and 6 bases lay outside the gene matches. Regarding this clone: Its antigen is unknown.

Sequenced material: PBMCs. The sequence came from a woman aged 18-30 years in good health and CMV-seronegative. The gene calls are TRBV15 and TRBJ1-1; the match to TRBD1 covers 9 bases. CDR3 DNA: TGTGCCACCAGCAGGGGACAGGGTGCGGGGAACACTGAAGCTTTCTTT. Residues: CATSRGQGAGNTEAFF. The full variable domain, in which reference TRBV15 and TRBJ1-1 provide the parts outside the CDR3, is DAMVIQNPRYQVTQFGKPVTLSCSQTLNHNVMYWYQQKSSQAPKLLFHYYDKDFNNEADTPDNFQSRRPNTSFCFLDIRSPGLGDTAMYLCATSRGQGAGNTEAFFGQGTRLTVV.